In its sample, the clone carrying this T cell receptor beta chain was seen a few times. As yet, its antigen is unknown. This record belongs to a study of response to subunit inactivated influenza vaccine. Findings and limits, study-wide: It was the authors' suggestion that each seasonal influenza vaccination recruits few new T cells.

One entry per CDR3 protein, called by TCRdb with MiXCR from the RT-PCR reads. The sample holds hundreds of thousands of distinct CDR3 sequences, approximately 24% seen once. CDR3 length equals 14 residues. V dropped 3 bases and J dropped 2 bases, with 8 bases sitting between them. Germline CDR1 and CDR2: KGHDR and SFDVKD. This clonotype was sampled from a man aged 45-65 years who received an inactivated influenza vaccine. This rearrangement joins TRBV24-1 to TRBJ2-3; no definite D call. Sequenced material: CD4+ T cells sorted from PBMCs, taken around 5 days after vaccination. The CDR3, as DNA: TGTGCCACCAGTGATCCAGGATCCACAGATACGCAGTATTTT. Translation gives CATSDPGSTDTQYF.